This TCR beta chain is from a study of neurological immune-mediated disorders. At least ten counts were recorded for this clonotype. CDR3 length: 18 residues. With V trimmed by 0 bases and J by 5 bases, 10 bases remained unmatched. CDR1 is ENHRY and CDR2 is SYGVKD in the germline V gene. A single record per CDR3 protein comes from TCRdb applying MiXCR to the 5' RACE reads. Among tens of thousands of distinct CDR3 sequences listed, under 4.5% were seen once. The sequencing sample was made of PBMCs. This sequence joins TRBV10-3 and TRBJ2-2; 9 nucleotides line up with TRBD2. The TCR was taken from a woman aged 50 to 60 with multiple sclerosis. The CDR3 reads CAISESTRRLAGTGELFF. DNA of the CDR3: TGTGCCATCAGTGAGTCGACGCGTCGGCTAGCGGGGACCGGGGAGCTGTTTTTT.